The source of this T cell receptor beta chain is a study of read filtering for tumor transcriptome and immune sequencing. Study at large: 8 patients were R-ISS I, approximately 15 were R-ISS II, roughly 7 were R-ISS III. The study's findings and limits: Compared with RNA-seq, IR-seq gave much higher clonotype depth and reliability.

As concerns this clonotype: Its antigen remains unidentified. One end of the junction does not line up with germline, which may come from a read error.

The CDR3 consists of 13 residues. The germline V gene encodes CDR1 MNHEY and CDR2 SMNVEV (reference sequence). The library was built from about 0.4 ug RNA with molecular barcoded adaptors for alpha/delta and beta/gamma chains. One entry per CDR3 protein results from TCRdb running MiXCR on the reads. The sample holds approximately 62,000 distinct CDR3 sequences, roughly 19% seen once. Sequencing was carried out using a population of CD138-negative cells sorted from bone marrow. This chain joins TRBV27 and TRBJ2-1; tentative D call: TRBD2 (5 bases). The clonotype comes from a donor at least 40 years old with multiple myeloma. For the CDR3, the DNA is TGTGCCAGCATTTCCAGGACTGGCAATGAGCAGTCCTTC. Its translation: CASISRTGNEQSF.